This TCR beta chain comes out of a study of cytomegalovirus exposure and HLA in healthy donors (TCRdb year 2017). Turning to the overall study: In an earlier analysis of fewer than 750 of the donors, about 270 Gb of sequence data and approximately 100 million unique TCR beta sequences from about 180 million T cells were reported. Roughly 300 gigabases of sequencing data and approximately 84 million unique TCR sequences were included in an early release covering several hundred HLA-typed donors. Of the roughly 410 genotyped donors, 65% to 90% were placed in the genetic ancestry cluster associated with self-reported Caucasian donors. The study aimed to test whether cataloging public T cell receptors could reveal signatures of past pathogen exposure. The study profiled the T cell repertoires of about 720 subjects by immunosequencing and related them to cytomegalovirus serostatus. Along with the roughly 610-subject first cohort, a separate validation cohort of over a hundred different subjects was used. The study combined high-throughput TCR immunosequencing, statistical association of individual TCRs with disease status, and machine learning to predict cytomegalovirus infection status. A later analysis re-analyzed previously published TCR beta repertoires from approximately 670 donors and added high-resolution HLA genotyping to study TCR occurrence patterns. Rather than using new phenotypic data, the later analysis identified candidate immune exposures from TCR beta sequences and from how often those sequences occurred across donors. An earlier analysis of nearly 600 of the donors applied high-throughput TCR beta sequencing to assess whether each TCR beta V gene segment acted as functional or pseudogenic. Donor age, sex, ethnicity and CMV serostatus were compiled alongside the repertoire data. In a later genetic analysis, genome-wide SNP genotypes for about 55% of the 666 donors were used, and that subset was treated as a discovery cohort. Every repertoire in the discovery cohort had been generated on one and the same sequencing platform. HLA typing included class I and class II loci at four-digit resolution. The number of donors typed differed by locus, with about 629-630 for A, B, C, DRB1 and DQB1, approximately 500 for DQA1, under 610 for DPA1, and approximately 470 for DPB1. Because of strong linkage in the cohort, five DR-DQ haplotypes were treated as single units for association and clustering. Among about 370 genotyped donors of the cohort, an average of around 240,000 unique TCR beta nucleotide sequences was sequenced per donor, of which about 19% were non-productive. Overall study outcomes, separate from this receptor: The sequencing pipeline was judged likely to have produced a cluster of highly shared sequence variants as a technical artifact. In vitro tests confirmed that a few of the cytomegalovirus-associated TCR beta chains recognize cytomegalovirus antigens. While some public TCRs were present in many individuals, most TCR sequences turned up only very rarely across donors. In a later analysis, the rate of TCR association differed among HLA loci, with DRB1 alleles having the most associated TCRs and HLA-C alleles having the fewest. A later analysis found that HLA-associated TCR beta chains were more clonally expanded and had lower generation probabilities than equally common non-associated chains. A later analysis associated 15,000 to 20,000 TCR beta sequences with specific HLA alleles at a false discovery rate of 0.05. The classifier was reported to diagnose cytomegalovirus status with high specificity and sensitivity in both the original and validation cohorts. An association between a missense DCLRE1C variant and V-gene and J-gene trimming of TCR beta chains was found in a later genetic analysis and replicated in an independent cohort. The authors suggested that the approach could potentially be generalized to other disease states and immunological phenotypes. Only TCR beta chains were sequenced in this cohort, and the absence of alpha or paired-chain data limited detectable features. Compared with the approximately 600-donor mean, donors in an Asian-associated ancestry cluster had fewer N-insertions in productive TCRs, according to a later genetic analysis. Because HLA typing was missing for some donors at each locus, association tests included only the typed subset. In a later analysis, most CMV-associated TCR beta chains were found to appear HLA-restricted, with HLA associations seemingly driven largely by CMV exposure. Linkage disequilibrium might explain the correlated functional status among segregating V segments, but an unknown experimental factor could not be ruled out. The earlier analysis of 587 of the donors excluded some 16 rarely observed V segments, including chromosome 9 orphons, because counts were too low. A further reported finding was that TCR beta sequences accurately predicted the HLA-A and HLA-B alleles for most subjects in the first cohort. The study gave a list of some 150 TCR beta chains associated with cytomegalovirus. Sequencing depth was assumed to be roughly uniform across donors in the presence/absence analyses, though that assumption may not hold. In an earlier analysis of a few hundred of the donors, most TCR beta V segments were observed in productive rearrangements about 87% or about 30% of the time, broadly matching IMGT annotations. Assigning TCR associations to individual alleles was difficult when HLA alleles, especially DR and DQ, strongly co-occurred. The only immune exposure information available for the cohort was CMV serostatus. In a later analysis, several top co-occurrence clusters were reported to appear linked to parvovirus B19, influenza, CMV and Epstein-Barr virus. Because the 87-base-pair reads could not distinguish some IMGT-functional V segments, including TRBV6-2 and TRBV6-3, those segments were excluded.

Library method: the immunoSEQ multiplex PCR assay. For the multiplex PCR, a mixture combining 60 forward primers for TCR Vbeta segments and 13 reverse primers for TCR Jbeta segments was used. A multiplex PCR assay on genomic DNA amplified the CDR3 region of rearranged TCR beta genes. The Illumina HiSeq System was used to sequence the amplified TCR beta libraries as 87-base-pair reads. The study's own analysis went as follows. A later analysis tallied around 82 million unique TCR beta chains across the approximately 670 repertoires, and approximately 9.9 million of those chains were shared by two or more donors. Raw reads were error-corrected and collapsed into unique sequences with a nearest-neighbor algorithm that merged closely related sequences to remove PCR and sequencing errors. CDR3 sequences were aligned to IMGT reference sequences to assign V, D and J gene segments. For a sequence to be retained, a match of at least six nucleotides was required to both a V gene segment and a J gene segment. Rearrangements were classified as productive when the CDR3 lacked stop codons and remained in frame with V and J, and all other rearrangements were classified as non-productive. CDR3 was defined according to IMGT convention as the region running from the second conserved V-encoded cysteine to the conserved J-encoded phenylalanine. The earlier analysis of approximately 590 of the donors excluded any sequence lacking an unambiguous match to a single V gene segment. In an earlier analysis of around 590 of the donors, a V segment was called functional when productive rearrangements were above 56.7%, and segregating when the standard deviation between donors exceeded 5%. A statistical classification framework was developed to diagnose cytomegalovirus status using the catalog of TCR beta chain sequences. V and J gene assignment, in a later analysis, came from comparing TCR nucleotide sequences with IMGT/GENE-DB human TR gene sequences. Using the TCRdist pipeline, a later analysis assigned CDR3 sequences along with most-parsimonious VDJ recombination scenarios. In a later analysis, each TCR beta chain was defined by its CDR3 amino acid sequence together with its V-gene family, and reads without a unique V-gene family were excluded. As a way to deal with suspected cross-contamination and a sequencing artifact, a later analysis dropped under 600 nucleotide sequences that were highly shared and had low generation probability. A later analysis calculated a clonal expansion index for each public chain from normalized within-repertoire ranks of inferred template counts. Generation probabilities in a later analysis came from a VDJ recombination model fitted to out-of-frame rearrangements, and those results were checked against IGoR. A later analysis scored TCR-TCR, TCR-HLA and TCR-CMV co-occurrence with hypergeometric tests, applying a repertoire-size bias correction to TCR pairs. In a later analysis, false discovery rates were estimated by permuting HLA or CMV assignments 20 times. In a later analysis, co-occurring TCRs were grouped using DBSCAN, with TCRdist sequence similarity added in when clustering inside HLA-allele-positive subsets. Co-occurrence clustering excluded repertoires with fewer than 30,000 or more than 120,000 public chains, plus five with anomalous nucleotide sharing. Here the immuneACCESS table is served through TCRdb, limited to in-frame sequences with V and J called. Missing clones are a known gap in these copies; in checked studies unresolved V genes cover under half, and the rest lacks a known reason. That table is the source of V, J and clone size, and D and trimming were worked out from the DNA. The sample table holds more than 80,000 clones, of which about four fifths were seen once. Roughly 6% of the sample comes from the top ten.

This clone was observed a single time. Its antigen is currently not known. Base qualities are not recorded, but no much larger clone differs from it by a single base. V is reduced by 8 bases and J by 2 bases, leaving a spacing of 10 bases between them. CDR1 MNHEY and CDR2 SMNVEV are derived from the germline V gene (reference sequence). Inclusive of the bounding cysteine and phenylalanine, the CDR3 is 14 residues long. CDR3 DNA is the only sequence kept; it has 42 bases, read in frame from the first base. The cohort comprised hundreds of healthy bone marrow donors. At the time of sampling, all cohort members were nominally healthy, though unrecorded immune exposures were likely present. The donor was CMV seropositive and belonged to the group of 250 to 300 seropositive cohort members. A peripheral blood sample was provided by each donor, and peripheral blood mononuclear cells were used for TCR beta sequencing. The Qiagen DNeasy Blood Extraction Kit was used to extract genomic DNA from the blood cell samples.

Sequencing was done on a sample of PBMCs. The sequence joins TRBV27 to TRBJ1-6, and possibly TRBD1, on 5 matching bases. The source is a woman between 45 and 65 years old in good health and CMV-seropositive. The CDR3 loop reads CASGATAYNSPLHF. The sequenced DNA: TGTGCCAGCGGGGCGACAGCCTATAATTCACCCCTCCACTTT.